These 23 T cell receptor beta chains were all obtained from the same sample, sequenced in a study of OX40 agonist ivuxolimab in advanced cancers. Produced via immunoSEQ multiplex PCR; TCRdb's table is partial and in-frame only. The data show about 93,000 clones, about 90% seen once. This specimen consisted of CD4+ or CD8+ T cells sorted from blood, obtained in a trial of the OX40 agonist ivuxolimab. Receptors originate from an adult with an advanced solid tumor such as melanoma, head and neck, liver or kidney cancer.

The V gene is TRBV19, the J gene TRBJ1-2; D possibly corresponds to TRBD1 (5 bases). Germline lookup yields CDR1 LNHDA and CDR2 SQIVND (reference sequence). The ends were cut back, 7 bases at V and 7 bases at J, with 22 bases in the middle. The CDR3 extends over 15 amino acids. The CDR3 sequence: CASTKIGAGISGYTF. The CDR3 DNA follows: TGTGCCAGTACAAAGATAGGGGCCGGGATCTCTGGCTACACCTTC.

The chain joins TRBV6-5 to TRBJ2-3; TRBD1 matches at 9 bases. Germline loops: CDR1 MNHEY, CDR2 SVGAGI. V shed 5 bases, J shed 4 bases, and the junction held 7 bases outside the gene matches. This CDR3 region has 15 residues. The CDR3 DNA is TGTGCCAGCAGTCATGGGGACAGGGAGTCAGATACGCAGTATTTT. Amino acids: CASSHGDRESDTQYF.

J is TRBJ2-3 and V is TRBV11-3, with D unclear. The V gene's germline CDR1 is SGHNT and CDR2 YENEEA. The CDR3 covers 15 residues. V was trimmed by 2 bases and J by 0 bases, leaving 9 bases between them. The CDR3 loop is CASSLSTGSTDTQYF. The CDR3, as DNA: TGTGCCAGCAGCTTATCAACGGGTAGCACAGATACGCAGTATTTT.

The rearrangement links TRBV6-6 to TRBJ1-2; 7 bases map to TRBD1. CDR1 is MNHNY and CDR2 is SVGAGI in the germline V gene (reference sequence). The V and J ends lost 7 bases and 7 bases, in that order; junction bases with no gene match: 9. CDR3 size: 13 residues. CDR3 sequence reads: CASTSDREVGYTF. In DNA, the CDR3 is TGTGCCAGCACGTCCGACAGGGAGGTTGGCTACACCTTC.

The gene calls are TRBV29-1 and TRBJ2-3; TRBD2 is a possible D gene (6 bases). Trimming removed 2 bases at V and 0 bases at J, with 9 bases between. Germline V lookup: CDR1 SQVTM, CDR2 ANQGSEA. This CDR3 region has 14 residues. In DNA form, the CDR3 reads TGCAGCGTTGAATTCGGGAGTAGCACAGATACGCAGTATTTT. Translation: CSVEFGSSTDTQYF.

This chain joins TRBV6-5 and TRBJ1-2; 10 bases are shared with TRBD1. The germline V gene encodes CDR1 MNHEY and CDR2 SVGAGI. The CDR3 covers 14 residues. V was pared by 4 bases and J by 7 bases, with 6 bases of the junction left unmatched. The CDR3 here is CASSFRQGASGYTF. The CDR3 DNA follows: TGTGCCAGCAGTTTTCGACAGGGGGCCTCTGGCTACACCTTC.

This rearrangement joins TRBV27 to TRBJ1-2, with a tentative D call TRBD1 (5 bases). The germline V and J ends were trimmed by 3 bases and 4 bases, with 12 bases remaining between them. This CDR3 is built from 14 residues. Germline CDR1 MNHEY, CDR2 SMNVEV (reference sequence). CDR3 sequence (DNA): TGTGCCAGCAGTTTGTTAGGGGCTTCCTATGGCTACACCTTC. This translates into CASSLLGASYGYTF.

The DNA for the CDR3 is TGTGCCAGCATAGGACGCCCGGGGACTGAAGCTTTCTTT. This translates into CASIGRPGTEAFF. The V and J genes are TRBV6-5 and TRBJ1-1; D is unresolved. Per the germline V gene, CDR1 is MNHEY and CDR2 is SVGAGI. This CDR3 is built from 13 residues. V was trimmed by 7 bases and J by 5 bases, leaving 14 bases between them.

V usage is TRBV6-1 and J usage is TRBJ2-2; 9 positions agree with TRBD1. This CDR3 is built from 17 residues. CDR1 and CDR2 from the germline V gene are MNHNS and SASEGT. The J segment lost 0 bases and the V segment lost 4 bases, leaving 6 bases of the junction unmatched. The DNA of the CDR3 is TGTGCCAGCAGTGGGCGGACAGGGGCGACGAACACCGGGGAGCTGTTTTTT. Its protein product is CASSGRTGATNTGELFF.

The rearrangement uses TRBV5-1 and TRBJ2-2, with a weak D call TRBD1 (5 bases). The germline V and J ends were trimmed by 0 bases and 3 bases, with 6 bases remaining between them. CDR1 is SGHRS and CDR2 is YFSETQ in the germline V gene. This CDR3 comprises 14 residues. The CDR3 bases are TGCGCCAGCAGCTTGGAGGGGTACACCGGGGAGCTGTTTTTT. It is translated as CASSLEGYTGELFF. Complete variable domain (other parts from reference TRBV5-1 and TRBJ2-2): KAGVTQTPRYLIKTRGQQVTLSCSPISGHRSVSWYQQTPGQGLQFLFEYFSETQRNKGNFPGRFSGRQFSNSRSEMNVSTLELGDSALYLCASSLEGYTGELFFGEGSRLTVL.

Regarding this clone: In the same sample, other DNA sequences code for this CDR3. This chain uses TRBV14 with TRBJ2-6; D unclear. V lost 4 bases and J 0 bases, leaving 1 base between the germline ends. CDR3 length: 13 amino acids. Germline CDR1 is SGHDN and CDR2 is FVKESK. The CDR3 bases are TGTGCCAGCAGCCTCTCTGGGGCCAACGTCCTGACTTTC. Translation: CASSLSGANVLTF.

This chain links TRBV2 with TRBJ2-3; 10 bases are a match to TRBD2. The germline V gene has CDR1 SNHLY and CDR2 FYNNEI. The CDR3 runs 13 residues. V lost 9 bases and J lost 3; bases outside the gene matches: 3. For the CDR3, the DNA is TGTGCCAGTTCTAGCGGGGGTACAGATACGCAGTATTTT. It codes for CASSSGGTDTQYF.

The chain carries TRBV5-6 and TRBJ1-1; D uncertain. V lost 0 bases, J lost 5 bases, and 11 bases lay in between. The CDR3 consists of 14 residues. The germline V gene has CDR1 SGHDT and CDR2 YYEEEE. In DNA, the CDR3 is TGTGCCAGCAGCTTGGGGCAACTAGGGACTGAAGCTTTCTTT. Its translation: CASSLGQLGTEAFF.

The DNA for the CDR3 is TGTGCCATCACAGAGGGGCTTCTCAATGAGCAGTTCTTC. Protein: CAITEGLLNEQFF. The chain couples TRBV10-3 to TRBJ2-1; D tentatively reads TRBD1 or TRBD2 (5 bases each). Germline CDR1 ENHRY, CDR2 SYGVKD. Trimming left V 7 bases short and J 6 bases short, with 13 bases between. This CDR3 has 13 residues.

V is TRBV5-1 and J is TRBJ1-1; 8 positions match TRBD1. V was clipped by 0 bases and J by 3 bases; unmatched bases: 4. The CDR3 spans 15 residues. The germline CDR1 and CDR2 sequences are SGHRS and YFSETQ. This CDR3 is CASSLERTGYTEAFF. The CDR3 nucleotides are TGCGCCAGCAGCTTGGAGCGGACAGGGTACACTGAAGCTTTCTTT.

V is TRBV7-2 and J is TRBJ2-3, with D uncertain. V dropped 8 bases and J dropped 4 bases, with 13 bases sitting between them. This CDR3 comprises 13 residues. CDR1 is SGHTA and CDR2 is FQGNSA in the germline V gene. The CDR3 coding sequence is TGTGCCAGCCGTCAGACGGTACCAGATACGCAGTATTTT. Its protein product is CASRQTVPDTQYF.

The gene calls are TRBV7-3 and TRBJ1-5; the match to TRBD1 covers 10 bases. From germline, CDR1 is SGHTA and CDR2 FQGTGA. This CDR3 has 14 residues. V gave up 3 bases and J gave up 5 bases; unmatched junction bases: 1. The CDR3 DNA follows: TGTGCCAGCAGCTTGACAGGGGGCGATCAGCCCCAGCATTTT. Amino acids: CASSLTGGDQPQHF.

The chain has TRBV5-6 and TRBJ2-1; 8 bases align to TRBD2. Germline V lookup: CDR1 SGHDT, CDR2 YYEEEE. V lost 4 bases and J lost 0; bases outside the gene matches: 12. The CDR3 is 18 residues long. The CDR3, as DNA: TGTGCCAGCAGCAAAGACCGGGGGGGCCAAAGCTCCTACAATGAGCAGTTCTTC. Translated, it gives CASSKDRGGQSSYNEQFF.

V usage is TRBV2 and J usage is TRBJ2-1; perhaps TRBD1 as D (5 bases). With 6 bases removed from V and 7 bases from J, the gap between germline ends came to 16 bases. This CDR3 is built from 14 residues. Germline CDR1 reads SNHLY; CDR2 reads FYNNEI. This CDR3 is CASRGTGRLNEQFF. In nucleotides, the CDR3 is TGTGCCAGCAGGGGAACAGGACGACTGAATGAGCAGTTCTTC.

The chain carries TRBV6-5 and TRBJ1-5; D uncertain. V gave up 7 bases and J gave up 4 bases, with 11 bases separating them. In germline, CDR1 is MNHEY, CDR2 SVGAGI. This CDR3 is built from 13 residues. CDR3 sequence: CASTNDLNQPQHF. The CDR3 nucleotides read TGTGCCAGCACCAACGACCTAAATCAGCCCCAGCATTTT.

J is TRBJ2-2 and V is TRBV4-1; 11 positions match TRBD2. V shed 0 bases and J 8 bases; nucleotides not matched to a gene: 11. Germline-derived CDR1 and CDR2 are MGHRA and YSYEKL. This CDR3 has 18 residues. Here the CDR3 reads CASSQDPASGGRGGELFF. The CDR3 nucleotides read TGCGCCAGCAGCCAAGATCCGGCTAGCGGGGGGAGAGGGGGGGAGCTGTTTTTT.

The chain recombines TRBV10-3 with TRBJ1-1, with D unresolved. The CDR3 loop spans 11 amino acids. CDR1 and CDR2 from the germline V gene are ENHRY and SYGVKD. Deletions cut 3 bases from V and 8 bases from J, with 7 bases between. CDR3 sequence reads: CAISDVGEAFF. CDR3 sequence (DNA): TGTGCCATCAGTGATGTAGGAGAAGCTTTCTTT.

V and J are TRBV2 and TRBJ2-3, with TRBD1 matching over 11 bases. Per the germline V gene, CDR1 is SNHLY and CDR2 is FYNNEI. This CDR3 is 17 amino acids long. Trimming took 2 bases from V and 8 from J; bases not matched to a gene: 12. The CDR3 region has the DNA TGTGCCAGCAGTGAAAACCCGTTTGGGACAGGGGGGACTACGCAGTATTTT. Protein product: CASSENPFGTGGTTQYF. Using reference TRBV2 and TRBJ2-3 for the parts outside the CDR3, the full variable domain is EPEVTQTPSHQVTQMGQEVILRCVPISNHLYFYWYRQILGQKVEFLVSFYNNEISEKSEIFDDQFSVERPDGSNFTLKIRSTKLEDSAMYFCASSENPFGTGGTTQYFGPGTRLTVL.